This TCR beta chain appears in the sequencing data of a study of shared clonotypes between healthy human individuals. Whole-study results and caveats: Inspection by rarefaction showed sorted-subset sequencing to be incomplete despite large depth. The study drew on few donors, limiting represented genetic and exposure-history diversity.

The table came from immunoSEQ multiplex PCR; TCRdb's copy has only in-frame clones and leaves some out. In the table there are some 1,400,000 clones, approximately 96% of which are singletons. As for this clone: Its antigen is unknown.

This CDR3 contains 13 residues. Trimming stripped 5 bases from V and 5 bases from J, with 12 bases between. Germline lookup yields CDR1 MNHEY and CDR2 SVGAGI. None of the donors, who were healthy HIV-negative adults, had recently had acute infections or vaccinations. Subsets obtained from CD4+ cells comprised CD45RA+ naive and CD45RA-negative memory cells. Sequenced input: naive CD4+ T cells sorted from blood. Noted subset: CD45RA+ positively selected. This chain joins TRBV6-5 and TRBJ1-2; D remains unclear. The TCR was taken from a man between 25 and 39 years old in good health. The DNA of the CDR3 is TGTGCCAGCAGTCCACGAGCAGCATATGGCTACACCTTC. This sequence encodes CASSPRAAYGYTF.